A single sample gave rise to the 18 T cell receptor beta chains below, sequenced in a study of blood T cell repertoires in COVID-19. Sequenced by immunoSEQ multiplex PCR; TCRdb stores in-frame clones only, minus some. This sample has about 310,000 clones, with 80% to 90% found just once. The sequenced sample was PBMCs or T cells enriched from blood (not recorded which). The receptors come from a woman aged 18-30 years who had recovered from COVID-19.

The chain uses TRBV6-2 or TRBV6-3 and TRBJ1-3; 9 bases match TRBD1. Germline V gene data show CDR1 as MNHEY and CDR2 as SVGEGT. The J segment lost 4 bases and the V segment lost 5 bases, leaving 6 bases of the junction unmatched. The CDR3 is 15 amino acids. The CDR3 loop is CASSEGQGEGNTIYF. The CDR3 coding sequence is TGTGCCAGCAGTGAGGGACAGGGCGAAGGAAACACCATATATTTT.

V usage is TRBV28 and J usage is TRBJ1-2, with TRBD1 as a possible D gene (5 bases). The CDR3 runs 18 residues. Germline-derived CDR1 and CDR2 are MDHEN and SYDVKM. The germline V and J ends were trimmed by 1 base and 4 bases, with 22 bases remaining between them. CDR3 in DNA: TGTGCCAGCAGTTTATCAGGGTTTAAGTTCGTGAGTAGCTATGGCTACACCTTC. It yields the protein CASSLSGFKFVSSYGYTF.

The chain joins TRBV2 to TRBJ2-7; D call uncertain. The CDR3 loop spans 13 amino acids. With 10 bases removed from V and 0 bases from J, the gap between germline ends came to 13 bases. Germline CDR1 and CDR2: SNHLY and FYNNEI. The CDR3 spells CANTAGYSYEQYF. As DNA, the CDR3 is TGTGCCAACACCGCCGGGTACTCCTACGAGCAGTACTTC. The complete variable domain, with remaining parts taken from reference TRBV2 and TRBJ2-7, reads EPEVTQTPSHQVTQMGQEVILRCVPISNHLYFYWYRQILGQKVEFLVSFYNNEISEKSEIFDDQFSVERPDGSNFTLKIRSTKLEDSAMYFCANTAGYSYEQYFGPGTRLTVT.

This clone was found once. The chain employs TRBV28 and TRBJ2-3; D possibly corresponds to TRBD2 (5 bases). The CDR3 length is 17 residues. V lost 7 bases to trimming and J lost 0 bases, with 20 bases between them. Germline CDR1 reads MDHEN; CDR2 reads SYDVKM. The CDR3 sequence: CASKLQEGITSTDTQYF. The CDR3 DNA sequence: TGTGCCAGCAAGTTACAAGAGGGAATCACTAGCACAGATACGCAGTATTTT.

This chain connects TRBV10-3 to TRBJ1-4, with TRBD1 as a possible D gene (5 bases). In germline, CDR1 is ENHRY, CDR2 SYGVKD. The V and J ends lost 0 bases and 1 base respectively, with 6 bases between them. This CDR3 comprises 15 residues. This chain's CDR3 is CAISESQGTNEKLFF. The CDR3 DNA reads as TGTGCCATCAGTGAGTCTCAGGGAACTAATGAAAAACTGTTTTTT.

This sequence joins TRBV5-1 and TRBJ1-1, with D possibly being TRBD1 (6 bases). Trimming removed 4 bases from V and 7 bases from J, with 14 bases in between. This CDR3 has 13 residues. CDR1 is SGHRS, CDR2 YFSETQ, per germline. The CDR3 coding sequence is TGCGCCAGCAGCATCGGACAGATCGATGAAGCTTTCTTT. Translation: CASSIGQIDEAFF.

This sequence joins TRBV9 and TRBJ1-2; 7 nucleotides match TRBD1. With V trimmed by 2 bases and J by 2 bases, 3 bases remained unmatched. The CDR3 runs 14 residues. CDR1 and CDR2 from the germline V gene are SGDLS and YYNGEE. The DNA of the CDR3 is TGTGCCAGCAGCGTGTCGGGACAGAACTATGGCTACACCTTC. As protein: CASSVSGQNYGYTF.

This rearrangement joins TRBV11-3 to TRBJ2-6; 8 nucleotides align to TRBD1. The CDR3 spans 17 residues. V was clipped by 5 bases and J by 0 bases; unmatched bases: 6. Germline CDR1 SGHNT, CDR2 YENEEA. The CDR3 protein is CASSERQGNSGANVLTF. CDR3 bases: TGTGCCAGCAGCGAACGACAGGGGAACTCTGGGGCCAACGTCCTGACTTTC. Variable domain in full (rest from reference TRBV11-3 and TRBJ2-6): EAGVVQSPRYKIIEKKQPVAFWCNPISGHNTLYWYLQNLGQGPELLIRYENEEAVDDSQLPKDRFSAERLKGVDSTLKIQPAELGDSAVYLCASSERQGNSGANVLTFGAGSRLTVL.

In nucleotides, the CDR3 is TGTGCCAGCAGTTTTCAGGGGGAAGAAAAACTGTTTTTT. Its protein product is CASSFQGEEKLFF. This rearrangement joins TRBV12-3 or TRBV12-4 to TRBJ1-4, with 7 bases identical to TRBD1. CDR3 length: 13 residues. The V and J ends lost 3 bases and 8 bases, in that order; junction bases with no gene match: 3.

V usage is TRBV5-1 and J usage is TRBJ2-7; D ambiguous. The CDR3 has 12 residues. Per germline, CDR1 SGHRS and CDR2 YFSETQ. The V and J ends lost 6 bases and 3 bases respectively, with 10 bases between them. The CDR3 nucleotides are TGCGCCAGCAACTCCAACGACTACGAGCAGTACTTC. It encodes CASNSNDYEQYF.

The chain has TRBV24-1 and TRBJ2-5; 11 nucleotides agree with TRBD2. This CDR3 comprises 16 residues. J gave up 5 bases and V 3 bases, and 7 bases lay outside the gene matches. Per the germline V gene, CDR1 is KGHDR and CDR2 is SFDVKD. DNA for the CDR3: TGTGCCACCAGTGATAATACTAGCGGGAGATGGGAGACCCAGTACTTC. Translating it yields CATSDNTSGRWETQYF.

This chain links TRBV7-2 with TRBJ2-2; 10 bases fit TRBD2. Germline V lookup: CDR1 SGHTA, CDR2 FQGNSA. V trimming: 5 bases; J trimming: 6 bases; junction bases outside the gene matches: 6. The CDR3 contains 15 residues. The chain's CDR3 is CASSLLAGVSGELFF. The CDR3 nucleotides read TGTGCCAGCAGCCTTCTAGCGGGAGTATCCGGGGAGCTGTTTTTT.

The chain carries TRBV27 and TRBJ1-3; D is possibly TRBD1 (6 bases). The CDR3 is 14 amino acids. Germline-derived CDR1 and CDR2 are MNHEY and SMNVEV (reference sequence). The V gene lost 7 bases and the J gene lost 5 bases, with 15 bases spanning the gap. The CDR3 DNA sequence: TGTGCCAGCACTATGGGGGGGGGCCGAAACACCATATATTTT. Encoded protein: CASTMGGGRNTIYF.

V and J are TRBV18 and TRBJ2-5; 9 bases are a match to TRBD2. CDR3 length: 13 residues. Germline V gene data show CDR1 as KGHSH and CDR2 as LQKENI. V was pared by 2 bases and J by 5 bases, with 0 bases of the junction left unmatched. CDR3: CASSPGLAETQYF. DNA of the CDR3: TGTGCCAGCTCACCAGGACTAGCGGAGACCCAGTACTTC.

The chain uses TRBV6-5 and TRBJ1-6; perhaps TRBD1 as D (6 bases). V was cut by 6 bases and J by 7 bases, with 10 bases left in between. Germline CDR1 MNHEY, CDR2 SVGAGI. This CDR3 has 13 residues. The CDR3 spells CASRGTGNSPLHF. The CDR3 DNA sequence: TGTGCCAGCAGGGGAACAGGGAATTCACCCCTCCACTTT.

The CDR3 sequence: CASSQSDQAGGVQIYEQYF. The CDR3 DNA sequence: TGCGCCAGCAGTCAATCGGATCAGGCGGGGGGGGTTCAAATCTACGAGCAGTACTTC. The chain is built from TRBV23-1 and TRBJ2-7; 9 nucleotides align to TRBD2. TRBV23-1 is annotated as an ORF whose role is uncertain. The CDR3 runs 19 residues. Trimming at V came to 0 bases and at J to 3 bases, leaving 15 bases not matched to a gene.

The chain recombines TRBV4-2 with TRBJ2-2; D is possibly TRBD2 (5 bases). The CDR3 is 14 residues long. CDR1 and CDR2 from the germline V gene are LGHNA and YNFKEQ. V was pared by 3 bases and J by 3 bases, with 8 bases between. The CDR3 is CASSQRRYTGELFF. In DNA, the CDR3 is TGTGCCAGCAGCCAGAGGAGGTACACCGGGGAGCTGTTTTTT.

The chain uses TRBV19 and TRBJ1-2; D ambiguous. This CDR3 has 13 amino acids. Germline V gives CDR1 LNHDA, CDR2 SQIVND (reference sequence). The ends were cut back, 3 bases at V and 2 bases at J, with 7 bases in the middle. The CDR3 DNA is TGTGCCAGTAGTATGGAGAGAAACTATGGCTACACCTTC. Translating it yields CASSMERNYGYTF.